This T cell receptor beta chain came from a study of blood T cell repertoires in COVID-19. The repertoire was sequenced with immunoSEQ multiplex PCR; TCRdb's copy has only in-frame clones and lacks some. This table holds under 350,000 clones, roughly nine tenths found once. The sequence was collected from a woman aged 25-40 years with COVID-19, enrolled during active disease. The sample comprised peripheral blood.

The CDR3 DNA reads as TGTGCCAGCAGCCCACTTGCCGGGGGGGCCAATGAGCAGTTCTTC. Translated, it gives CASSPLAGGANEQFF. The chain carries TRBV11-3 and TRBJ2-1; TRBD2 agrees at 8 bases. Germline values: CDR1 SGHNT, CDR2 YENEEA. With V trimmed by 5 bases and J by 6 bases, 9 bases remained unmatched. The CDR3 extends over 15 amino acids.